The T cell receptor beta chain under discussion was sequenced for a study of cytomegalovirus exposure and HLA in healthy donors. In the case of this clone: The antigen remains unidentified.

Study conclusions and caveats: The later analysis indicated that the majority of CMV-associated TCR beta chains appeared HLA-restricted. A later analysis, which compared TCR beta chains of equal frequency, found the HLA-associated ones more clonally expanded.

The PCR used 60 Vbeta and 13 Jbeta primers. Only in-frame clones appear in the TCRdb table, and some are missing; sequencing was by immunoSEQ multiplex PCR. This table holds around 95,000 clones, over 75% found once. V was pared by 3 bases and J by 4 bases, with 7 bases of the junction left unmatched. The CDR3 length is 15 residues. Germline lookup yields CDR1 SGHTA and CDR2 FQGNSA. The chain combines TRBV7-2 with TRBJ2-3; TRBD2 matches 7 bases. The TCR was taken from a female donor in good health and CMV-seropositive. The sample taken for sequencing was PBMCs. The CDR3, as DNA: TGTGCCAGCAGCTTGGTGGGGGGGACGCCAGATACGCAGTATTTT. Protein product: CASSLVGGTPDTQYF. Variable domain in full (rest from reference TRBV7-2 and TRBJ2-3): GAGVSQSPSNKVTEKGKDVELRCDPISGHTALYWYRQSLGQGLEFLIYFQGNSAPDKSGLPSDRFSAERTGGSVSTLTIQRTQQEDSAVYLCASSLVGGTPDTQYFGPGTRLTVL.